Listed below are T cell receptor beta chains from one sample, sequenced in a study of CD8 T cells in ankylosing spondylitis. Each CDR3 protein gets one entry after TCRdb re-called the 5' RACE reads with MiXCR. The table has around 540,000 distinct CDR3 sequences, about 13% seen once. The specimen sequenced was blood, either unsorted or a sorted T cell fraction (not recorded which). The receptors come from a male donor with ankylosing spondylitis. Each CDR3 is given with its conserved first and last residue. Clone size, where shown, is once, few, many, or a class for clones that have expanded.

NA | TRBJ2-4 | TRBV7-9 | CASSPYPGKRDWDIQYF
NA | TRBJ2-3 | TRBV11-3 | CASSNSDRDRTRTQYF
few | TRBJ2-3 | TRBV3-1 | CASSQDWRVTDTQYF
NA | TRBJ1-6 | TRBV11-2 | CASSLVAGFGSNSPLHF
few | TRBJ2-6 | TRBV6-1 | CASSGQLYSGANVLTF
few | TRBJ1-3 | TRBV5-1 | CASSLAPAGNTIYF
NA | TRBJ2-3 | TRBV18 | CASRPPGGTDTQYF
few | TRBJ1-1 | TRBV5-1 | CASTQGTGNTEAFF
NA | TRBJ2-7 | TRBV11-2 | CASSLAQPYEQYF
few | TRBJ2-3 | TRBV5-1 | CASSETGSSTDTQYF
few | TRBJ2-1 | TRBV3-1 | CASSPWTGAHEQFF
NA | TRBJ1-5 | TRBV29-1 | CSVTTGTGLSNQPQHF
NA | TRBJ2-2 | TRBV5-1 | CASSLALDTGELFF
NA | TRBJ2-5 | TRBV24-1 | CATSRQGTETQYF
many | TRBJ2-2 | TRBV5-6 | CASSYDPTRELFF
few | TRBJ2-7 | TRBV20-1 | CSAGGQGQQNYEQYF
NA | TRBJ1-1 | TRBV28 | CASSSRQTHNTEAFF
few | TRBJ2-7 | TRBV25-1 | CASSDSAGGEQYF
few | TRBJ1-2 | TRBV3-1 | CASSQDNRTPFYGYTF
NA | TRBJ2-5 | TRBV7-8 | CASSHGVGGGETQYF
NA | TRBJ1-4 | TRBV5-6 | CASSFGTTEKLFF
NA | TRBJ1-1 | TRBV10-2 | CATKAGTGGRGNTEAFF
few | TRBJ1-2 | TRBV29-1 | CSGGDRDFSGYTF
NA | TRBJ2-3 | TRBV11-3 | CASSLGIPLDTQYF
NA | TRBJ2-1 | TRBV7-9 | CASSLGSSGIYNEQFF
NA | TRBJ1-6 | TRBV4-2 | CASSQVREDGSPLHF
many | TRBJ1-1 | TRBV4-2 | CASSHPQGQPNTEAFF
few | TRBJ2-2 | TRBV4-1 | CASSQGQGDRTGELFF
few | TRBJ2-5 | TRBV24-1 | CATSDLSGGGSETQYF
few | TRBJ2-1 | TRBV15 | CATSRPGASINEQFF
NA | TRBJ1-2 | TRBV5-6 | CASSLYDRANYGYTF
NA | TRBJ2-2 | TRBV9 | CASRVDVTGELFF
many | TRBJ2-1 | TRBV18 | CASSPQGSYNEQFF
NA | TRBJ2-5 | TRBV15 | CATSRDLGEAETQYF
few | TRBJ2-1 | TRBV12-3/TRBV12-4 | CASTGYNEQFF
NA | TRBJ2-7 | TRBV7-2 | CASSPTGAGSYEQYF
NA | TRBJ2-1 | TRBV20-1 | CSAARKSGSGNEQFF
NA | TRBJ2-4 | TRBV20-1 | CSAISGTLNIQYF
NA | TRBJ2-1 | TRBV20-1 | CSAPTSGSPNEQFF
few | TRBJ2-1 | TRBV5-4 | CASSDGTSFYNEQFF
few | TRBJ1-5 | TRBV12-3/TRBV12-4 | CASSLKGRQPQHF
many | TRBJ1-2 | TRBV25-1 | CASSESGSGYTF
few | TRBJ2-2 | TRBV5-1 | CASSKDRALNTGELFF
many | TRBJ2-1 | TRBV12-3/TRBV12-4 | CASSYPRGSYNEQFF
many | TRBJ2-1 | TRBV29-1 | CSVEEGGSGPYNEQFF
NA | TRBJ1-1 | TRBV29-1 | CSVGGQGTEAFF
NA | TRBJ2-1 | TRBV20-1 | CSGRHRNLSYNEQFF
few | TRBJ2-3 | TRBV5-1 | CASSLGLRADTQYF
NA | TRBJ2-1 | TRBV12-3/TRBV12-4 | CASGTSAYNEQFF
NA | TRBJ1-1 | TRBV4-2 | CASSQGRGSNTEAFF
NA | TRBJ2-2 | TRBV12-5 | CASGSFTGELFF
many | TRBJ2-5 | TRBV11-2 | CASSSVSGRQTQYF